The clone carrying this T cell receptor beta chain came up a few times. What it recognizes is unknown. Sequencing targeted expressed TCRB transcripts, as all isolated RNA had been reverse transcribed. Measured with immunoSEQ multiplex PCR; TCRdb has only the in-frame clones, and not every one. The data show 150,000 to 160,000 clones, with 11% seen just once and around 2% held by the top ten. The data stem from a study of beta chain features in type 1 diabetes. About the research overall: Healthy donors resembled patients in age, gender and cell yields. Study-level results: A closer apparent resemblance between naive, central memory and Treg TCRB repertoires was seen in patients than in healthy donors.

V gave up 2 bases and J gave up 0 bases; unmatched junction bases: 13. Germline V gene lookup returns CDR1 SEHNR and CDR2 FQNEAQ (reference sequence). CDR3 length equals 19 residues. The clonotype was recovered from a man aged 18 to 30 in good health. Sample: central memory CD4+ T cells from blood. The chain couples TRBV7-9 to TRBJ1-2, with 9 bases that match TRBD1. CDR3 region: CASSLNRDRGVEANYGYTF. The CDR3 DNA sequence: TGTGCCAGCAGCTTAAATCGTGACAGGGGGGTAGAAGCTAACTATGGCTACACCTTC.